The clone carrying this T cell receptor (beta chain) was detected only a few times. This record belongs to a study of identical twins. TCRdb fed the 5' RACE reads into MiXCR, producing one record per CDR3 protein. The table has 300,000 to 400,000 distinct CDR3 sequences, roughly an eighth seen once. The CDR3 is 17 amino acids. Germline V gives CDR1 MNHNS, CDR2 SASEGT. After removal of 3 bases from V and 7 bases from J, the junction contained 9 bases not matched to a gene. These data also featured in a second study, about yellow fever vaccine responses in identical twins.

This chain links TRBV6-1 with TRBJ2-1; 13 nucleotides align to TRBD2. The specimen was CD8+ T cells sorted from blood. This TCR came from a woman in her late teens or twenties in good health. This CDR3 is CASSDCQTSGRCNEQFF. The CDR3, as DNA: TGTGCCAGCAGTGATTGCCAGACTAGCGGGAGGTGTAATGAGCAGTTCTTC.